This T cell receptor beta chain is from a study of CD8+ T cells in alopecia areata. Study results and caveats: The study found that many expanded lesional clones persisted in scalp and blood during tofacitinib. Among the top 100, expanded CD8+ clones, as well as scalp clonality, were significantly decreased by tofacitinib.

The sample holds a few counts of this clone. Its matching antigen is unknown. Trimming cost V 1 base and J 0 bases, with 13 bases left between them. This CDR3 has 17 amino acids. Germline V gives CDR1 SEHNR, CDR2 FQNEAQ (reference sequence). Regarding treatment: oral pan-JAK inhibitor, 5-10 mg twice daily. RNA, once extracted, was reverse transcribed into cDNA for use as the sequencing template. Sequencing used immunoSEQ multiplex PCR; TCRdb keeps in-frame clones, though not all of them. Of some 220,000 clones listed, around three fifths were seen once; the top ten hold 1.5% to 2%. The J gene is TRBJ2-1, the V gene TRBV7-9; maybe TRBD2 (5 bases). The clonotype was recovered from a human donor with alopecia areata. Sample: CD4+ T cells sorted from blood, taken at week 4, from a patient treated with tofacitinib. Here the CDR3 reads CASSLVAAANSYNEQFF. CDR3 nucleotide sequence: TGTGCCAGCAGCTTAGTTGCAGCGGCCAACTCCTACAATGAGCAGTTCTTC. Full variable domain (missing parts from reference TRBV7-9 and TRBJ2-1): DTGVSQNPRHKITKRGQNVTFRCDPISEHNRLYWYRQTLGQGPEFLTYFQNEAQLEKSRLLSDRFSAERPKGSFSTLEIQRTEQGDSAMYLCASSLVAAANSYNEQFFGPGTRLTVL.